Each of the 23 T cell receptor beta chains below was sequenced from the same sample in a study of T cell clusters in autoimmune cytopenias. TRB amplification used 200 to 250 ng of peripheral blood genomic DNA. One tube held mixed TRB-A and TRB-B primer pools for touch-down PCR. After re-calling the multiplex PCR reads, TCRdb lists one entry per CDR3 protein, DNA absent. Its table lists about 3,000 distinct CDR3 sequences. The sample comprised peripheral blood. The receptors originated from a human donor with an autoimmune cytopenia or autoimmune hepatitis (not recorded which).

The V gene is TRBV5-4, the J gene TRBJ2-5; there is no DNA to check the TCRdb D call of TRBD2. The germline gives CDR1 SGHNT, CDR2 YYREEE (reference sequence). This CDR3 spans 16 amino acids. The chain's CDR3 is CASSPSGRAIQETQYF.

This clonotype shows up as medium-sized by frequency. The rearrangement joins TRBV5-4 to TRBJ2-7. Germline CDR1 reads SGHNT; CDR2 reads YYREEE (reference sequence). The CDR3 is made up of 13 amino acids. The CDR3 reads CASSFGESYEQYF.

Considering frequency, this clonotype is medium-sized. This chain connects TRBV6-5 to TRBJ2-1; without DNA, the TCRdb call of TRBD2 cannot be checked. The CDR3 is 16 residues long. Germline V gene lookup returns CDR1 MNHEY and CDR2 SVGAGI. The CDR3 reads CASSYTRTSGTNEQFF.

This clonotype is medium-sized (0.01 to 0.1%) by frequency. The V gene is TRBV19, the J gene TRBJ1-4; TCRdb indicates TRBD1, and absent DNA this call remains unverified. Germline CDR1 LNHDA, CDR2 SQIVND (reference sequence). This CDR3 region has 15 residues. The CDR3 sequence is CASSSGQGINEKLFF.

This CDR3 reads CASSASFSGTGAFF. The chain employs TRBV4-3 and TRBJ1-1; the TRBD1 assignment by TCRdb is unverifiable without DNA. This CDR3 is built from 14 residues. Per the germline V gene, CDR1 is LGHNA and CDR2 is YSLEER.

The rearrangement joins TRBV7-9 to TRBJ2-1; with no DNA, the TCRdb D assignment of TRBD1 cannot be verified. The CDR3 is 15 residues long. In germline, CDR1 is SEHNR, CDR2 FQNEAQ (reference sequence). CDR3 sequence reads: CASSSTGTATGEQFF.

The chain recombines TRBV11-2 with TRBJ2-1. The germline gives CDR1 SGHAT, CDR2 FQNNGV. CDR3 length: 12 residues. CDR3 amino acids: CASSLASGEQFF.

The CDR3 loop reads CASSPAGNTIYF. V gene TRBV7-2 combines with J gene TRBJ1-3. Per the germline V gene, CDR1 is SGHTA and CDR2 is FQGNSA. The CDR3 spans 12 residues.

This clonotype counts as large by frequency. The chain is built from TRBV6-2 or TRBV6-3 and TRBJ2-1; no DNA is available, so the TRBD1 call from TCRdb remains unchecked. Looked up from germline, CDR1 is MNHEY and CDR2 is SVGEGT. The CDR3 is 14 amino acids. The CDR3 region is CASSRQGSYNEQFF.

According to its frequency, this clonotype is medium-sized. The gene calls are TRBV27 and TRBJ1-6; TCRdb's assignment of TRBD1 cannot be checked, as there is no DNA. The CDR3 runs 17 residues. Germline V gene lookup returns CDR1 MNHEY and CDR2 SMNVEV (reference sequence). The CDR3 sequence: CASSLSGQGIYNSPLHF.

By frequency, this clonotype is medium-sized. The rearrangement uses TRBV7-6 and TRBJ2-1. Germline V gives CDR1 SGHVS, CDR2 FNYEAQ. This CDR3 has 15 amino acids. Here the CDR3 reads CASSLALGPYNEQFF.

CDR3 residues: CASRDDRGATQYF. The genes are TRBV12-3 or TRBV12-4 and TRBJ2-3; TCRdb's D call, TRBD1, is unchecked because there is no DNA. The CDR3 covers 13 residues.

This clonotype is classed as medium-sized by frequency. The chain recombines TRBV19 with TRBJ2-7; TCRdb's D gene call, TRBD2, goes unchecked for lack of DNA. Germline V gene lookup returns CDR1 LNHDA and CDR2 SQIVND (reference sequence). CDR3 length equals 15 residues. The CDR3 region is CASSIGLATPGEQYF.

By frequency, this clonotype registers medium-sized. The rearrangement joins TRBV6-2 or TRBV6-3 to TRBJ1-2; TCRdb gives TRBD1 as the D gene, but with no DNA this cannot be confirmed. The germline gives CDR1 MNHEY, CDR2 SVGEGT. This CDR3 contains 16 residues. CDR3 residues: CASRYHRGRSIYGYTF.

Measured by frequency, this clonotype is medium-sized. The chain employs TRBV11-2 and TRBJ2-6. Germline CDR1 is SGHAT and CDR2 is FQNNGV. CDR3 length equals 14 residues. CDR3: CASSWVLGANVLTF.

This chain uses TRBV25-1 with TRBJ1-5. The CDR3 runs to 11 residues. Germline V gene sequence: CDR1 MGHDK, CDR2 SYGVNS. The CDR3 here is CASSGNQPQHF.

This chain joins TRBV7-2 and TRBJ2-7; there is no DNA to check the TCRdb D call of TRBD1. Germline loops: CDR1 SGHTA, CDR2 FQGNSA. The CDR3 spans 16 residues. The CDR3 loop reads CASSLEERTGSNEQYF.

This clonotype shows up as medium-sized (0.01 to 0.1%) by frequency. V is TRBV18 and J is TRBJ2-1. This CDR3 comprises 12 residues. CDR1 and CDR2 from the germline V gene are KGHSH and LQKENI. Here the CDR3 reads CASSPLAAEQFF.

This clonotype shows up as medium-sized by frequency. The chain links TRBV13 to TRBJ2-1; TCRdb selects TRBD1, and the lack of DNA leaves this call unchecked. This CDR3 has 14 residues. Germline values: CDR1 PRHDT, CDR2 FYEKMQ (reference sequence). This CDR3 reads CASRSGTTNNEQFF.

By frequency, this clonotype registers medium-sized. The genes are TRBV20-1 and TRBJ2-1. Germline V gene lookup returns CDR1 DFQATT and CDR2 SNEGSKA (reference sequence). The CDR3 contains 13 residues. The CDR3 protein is CSARDVSANEQFF.

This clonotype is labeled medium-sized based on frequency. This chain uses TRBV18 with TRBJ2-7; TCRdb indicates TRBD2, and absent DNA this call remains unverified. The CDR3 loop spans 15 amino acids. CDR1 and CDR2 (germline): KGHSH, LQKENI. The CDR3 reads CASSPPSQGGSEQYF.

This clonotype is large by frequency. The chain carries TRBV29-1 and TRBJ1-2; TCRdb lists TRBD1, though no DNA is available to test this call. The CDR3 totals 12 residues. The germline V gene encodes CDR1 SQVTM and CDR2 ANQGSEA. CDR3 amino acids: CSVGGTAYGYTF.

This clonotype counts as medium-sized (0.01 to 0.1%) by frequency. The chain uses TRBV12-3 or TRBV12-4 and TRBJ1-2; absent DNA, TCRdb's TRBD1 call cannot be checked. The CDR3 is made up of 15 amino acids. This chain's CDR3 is CASSPQGSLSAVYTF.